These T cell receptor beta chains were read from a single sample in a study of identical twins. One entry per CDR3 protein, called by TCRdb with MiXCR from the 5' RACE reads. Of 120,000 to 150,000 distinct CDR3 sequences listed, roughly 3.3% are singletons. Specimen: memory T cells sorted from blood. These receptors all come from a man younger than 30 in good health. The conserved cysteine and the conserved F or W are not part of the CDR3 here.

TRBV6-4,ASSDRGEGTEAF
TRBV7-2,ASSLAIGAGELF
TRBV5-1,ATATGPGANVLT
TRBV7-2,ASSLAISDTQY
TRBV7-9,ASRAQGAKNYGYT
TRBV29-1,SVGSPGDTEAF
TRBV4-1,ASSQGRGAAYNEQF
TRBV11-2,ASSDLLGRGLATIY
TRBV19,ASVGRGRPDYNEQF
TRBV5-5,ASGANVLT
TRBV5-4,ASSLRGPVGSTGTWGSYEQY
TRBV6-2/TRBV6-3,ASTPYRGGELF
TRBV24-1,ATSDRLTPGQY
TRBV30,AWSVRQRSNQPQH
TRBV29-1,SAHEGGYGYT
TRBV6-2/TRBV6-3,ASLGAGWNNEQF
TRBV5-5,ASSPRLGADTQY
TRBV30,AWRVAGTGELF
TRBV15,ATSRDRTSGNDLNEQF
TRBV3-1,ASRGGPNQPQH
TRBV5-1,ASSAGTVPTNEKLF
TRBV5-5,ASSFFLAGGTNTGELF
TRBV7-9,ASSLEGYEKLF
TRBV3-1,ASSQLASGKNIQY
TRBV5-1,ATEFGSGNTGELF
TRBV28,ASSPKGRGQETQY
TRBV4-2,ASSPVDFIGRATDTQY
TRBV10-3,AISGGTGGSHAQETQY
TRBV20-1,SARDRVSQPQH
TRBV5-1,ASSRILRVGPSGANVLT
TRBV27,ASSLLGTGNWGGYT
TRBV7-6,ASSLVAGGPSEQF
TRBV6-2/TRBV6-3,ASSGRGGDSNQPQH
TRBV5-1,ASSLVGYSYEQY
TRBV27,ASSLVRSNTEAF
TRBV5-1,ASSLVGGVSNEQF
TRBV4-1,ASSPRQRGNTIY
TRBV12-3/TRBV12-4,ASSLASGNTDTQY
TRBV5-1,ASAPHLDTDTQY
TRBV5-1,ASSLASAGGGTGELF
TRBV15,ATSRHLLAGAYEQY
TRBV19,ASSSTGNWRYT
TRBV5-1,ASSLRDRGPYEQY
TRBV19,ASAMDSEAF
TRBV6-1,ASSPSGTGSYNEQF
TRBV21-1,ASSKDQRQETQY
TRBV7-3,ASSLHGGMSTDTQY
TRBV27,ASSSKQGRNGYT
TRBV3-1,ASSLRGVYNEQF